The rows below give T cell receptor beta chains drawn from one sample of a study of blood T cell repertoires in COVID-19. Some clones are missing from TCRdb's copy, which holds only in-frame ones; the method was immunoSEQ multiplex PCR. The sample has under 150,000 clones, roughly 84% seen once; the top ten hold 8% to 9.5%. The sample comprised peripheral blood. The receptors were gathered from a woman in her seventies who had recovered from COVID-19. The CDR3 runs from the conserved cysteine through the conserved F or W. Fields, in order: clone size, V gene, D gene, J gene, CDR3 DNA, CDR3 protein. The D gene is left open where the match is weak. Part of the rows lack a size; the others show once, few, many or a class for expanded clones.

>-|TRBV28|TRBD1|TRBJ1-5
TGTGCCAGCAGCGAGACAGGGGTTCAGCCCCAGCATTTT
CASSETGVQPQHF
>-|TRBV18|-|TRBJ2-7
TGTGCCAGCTCACATGGACAGCGCTACGAGCAGTACTTC
CASSHGQRYEQYF
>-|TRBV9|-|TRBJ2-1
TGTGCCAGCAGCGTAGGAGGCTCCAGGGCGTGGGATGAGCAGTTCTTC
CASSVGGSRAWDEQFF
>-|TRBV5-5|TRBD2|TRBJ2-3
TGTGCCAGCAGCGAGGGACTAGCGGGAGCCACAGATACGCAGTATTTT
CASSEGLAGATDTQYF
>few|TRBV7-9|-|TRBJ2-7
TGTGCCAGCAGCTTAGAGTGGATAGGGGGAAACGAGCAGTACTTC
CASSLEWIGGNEQYF
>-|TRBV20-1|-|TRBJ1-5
TGCAGTGCTAGTCAACAGGGCGGCAATCAGCCCCAGCATTTT
CSASQQGGNQPQHF
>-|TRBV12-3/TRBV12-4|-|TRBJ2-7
TGTGCCAGCAGTTTACGGGGGTACGAGCAGTACTTC
CASSLRGYEQYF
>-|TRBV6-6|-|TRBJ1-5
TGTGCCAGCAGTTACCAGGACGGGAGGAATCAGCCCCAGCATTTT
CASSYQDGRNQPQHF
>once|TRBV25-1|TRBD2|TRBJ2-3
TGTGCCAGCAGTGAATGGGCTAGCGGGGGCACAGATACGCAGTATTTT
CASSEWASGGTDTQYF
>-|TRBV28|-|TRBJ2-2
TGTGCCAGCAGTTTTGTAGCCGCCCCGTCCACCGGGGAGCTGTTTTTT
CASSFVAAPSTGELFF
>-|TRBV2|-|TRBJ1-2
TGTGCCAGCAAACAGGAGTTACTCTCTGATGGCTACACCTTC
CASKQELLSDGYTF
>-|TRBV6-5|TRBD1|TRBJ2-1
TGTGCCAGCAGCACCCGGGACAGGGGGCTAAATGAGCAGTTCTTC
CASSTRDRGLNEQFF
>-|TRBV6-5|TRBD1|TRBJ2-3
TGTGCCAGCAGTTACTCGGGACAGGGTTCAGATACGCAGTATTTT
CASSYSGQGSDTQYF
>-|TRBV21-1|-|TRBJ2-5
TGTGCCAGCAGCAAGCGGACAGGACAAGAGACCCAGTACTTC
CASSKRTGQETQYF
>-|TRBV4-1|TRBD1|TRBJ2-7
TGCGCCAGCAGCCAAGCGGGACAGGGGGTCTACGAGCAGTACTTC
CASSQAGQGVYEQYF
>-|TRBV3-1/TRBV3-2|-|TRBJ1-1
TGTGCCAGCAGCCATGGGGAGGGAGGCACTGAAGCTTTCTTT
CASSHGEGGTEAFF
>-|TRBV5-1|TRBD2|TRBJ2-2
TGCGCCAGCAGCCATAGCGGGGGGCCGAACACCGGGGAGCTGTTTTTT
CASSHSGGPNTGELFF
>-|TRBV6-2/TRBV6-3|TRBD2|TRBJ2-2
TGTGCCAGCACCCCGCGACTAGCGGTGATGACCGGGGAGCTGTTTTTT
CASTPRLAVMTGELFF
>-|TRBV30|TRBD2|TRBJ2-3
TGTGCCTGGAGTGTATTGAGCGGGGCCACAGATACGCAGTATTTT
CAWSVLSGATDTQYF
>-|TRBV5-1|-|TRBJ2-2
TGCGCCAGCAGCCCGGGAACCCGAGGCACCGGGGAGCTGTTTTTT
CASSPGTRGTGELFF
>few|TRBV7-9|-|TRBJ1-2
TGTGCCAGCAGCGGCAGGGAGGCCGGAGGAGGAGGCTACACCTTC
CASSGREAGGGGYTF
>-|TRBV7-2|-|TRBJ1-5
TGTGCCAGCAGCGTAATAGGACAGCTCAATCAGCCCCAGCATTTT
CASSVIGQLNQPQHF
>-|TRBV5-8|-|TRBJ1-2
TGTGCCAGCAGCTTGGGCAGGGTCTATGGCTACACCTTC
CASSLGRVYGYTF
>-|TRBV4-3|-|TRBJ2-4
TGCGCCAGCAGCCAAATTCTAAGTTCAAACATTCAGTACTTC
CASSQILSSNIQYF
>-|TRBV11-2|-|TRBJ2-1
TGTGCCAGCAGCATAGCACCAGGGAACTACAATGAGCAGTTCTTC
CASSIAPGNYNEQFF
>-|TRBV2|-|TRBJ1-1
TGTGCCAGCAGGGAACTGGGACTGATGAACACTGAAGCTTTCTTT
CASRELGLMNTEAFF
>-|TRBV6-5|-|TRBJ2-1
TGTGCCAGCAGCCCCGGGTACCAGTCAGATGAGCAGTTCTTC
CASSPGYQSDEQFF
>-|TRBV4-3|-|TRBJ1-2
TGCGCCAGCAGCCAAGATAGGGTCAGGGTATCTAACTATGGCTACACCTTC
CASSQDRVRVSNYGYTF
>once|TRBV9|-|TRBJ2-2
TGTGCCAGCAGCGTAGGGGCTAGCGCGGCCACCGGGGAGCTGTTTTTT
CASSVGASAATGELFF
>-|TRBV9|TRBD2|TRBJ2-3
TGTGCCAGCAGCAACCCTAGCGGCCCGGGGGGTACAGATACGCAGTATTTT
CASSNPSGPGGTDTQYF
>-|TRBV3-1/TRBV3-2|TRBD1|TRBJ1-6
TGTGCCAGCAGCCTGGGACAGGGGAATTCACCCCTCCACTTT
CASSLGQGNSPLHF